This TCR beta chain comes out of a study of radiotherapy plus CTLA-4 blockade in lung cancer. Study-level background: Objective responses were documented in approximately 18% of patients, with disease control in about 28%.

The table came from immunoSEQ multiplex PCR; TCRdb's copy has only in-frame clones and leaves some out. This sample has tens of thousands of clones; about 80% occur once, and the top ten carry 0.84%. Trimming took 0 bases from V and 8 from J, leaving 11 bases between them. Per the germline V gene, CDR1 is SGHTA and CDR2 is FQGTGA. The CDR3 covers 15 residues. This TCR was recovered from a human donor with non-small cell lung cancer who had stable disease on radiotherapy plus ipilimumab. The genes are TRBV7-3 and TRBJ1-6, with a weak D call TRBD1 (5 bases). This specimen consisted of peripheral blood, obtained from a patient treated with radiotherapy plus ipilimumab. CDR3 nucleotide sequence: TGTGCCAGCAGCTTAACATTCGCGACAGATTCACCCCTCCACTTT. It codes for CASSLTFATDSPLHF.